The 23 T cell receptor beta chains listed next were all sequenced from one sample in a study of identical twins (dated by TCRdb to the mid-2010s). Library construction relied on 5' RACE. TCRdb names Illumina HiSeq 2000 as the instrument used. TCRdb took the public reads, trimmed them with fastp at Q25, ran MiXCR for clone calling and kept in-frame beta chains. Entries that share a CDR3 protein sequence are merged under the most common genes and DNA. This sample is represented by approximately 150,000 distinct CDR3 sequences; under 4.5% of them were singletons. In total, the top ten clones hold more than 7% of the sample. What was sequenced was memory T cells sorted from blood. The sample's cell subset or site label, in plain terms: CD45RO+ enriched T cells. The receptors were sampled from a man aged 18 to 30 in good health.

This clonotype has ten or more counts. The chain combines TRBV20-1 with TRBJ1-5; D is undetermined. V was trimmed by 4 bases and J by 1 base, leaving 11 bases between them. Germline V gene sequence: CDR1 DFQATT, CDR2 SNEGSKA (reference sequence). The CDR3 has 14 amino acids. The CDR3 DNA sequence: TGCAGTGCTAAGGGCTTTGGGAGCAATCAGCCCCAGCATTTT. Translated: CSAKGFGSNQPQHF.

This clonotype was counted ten times or more. The chain has TRBV18 and TRBJ1-2; D gene uncertain. The CDR3 has 13 amino acids. Germline V gene sequence: CDR1 KGHSH, CDR2 LQKENI. Trimming left V 2 bases short and J 1 base short, with 5 bases between. CDR3 in DNA: TGTGCCAGCTCACCAGAGGTTAACTATGGCTACACCTTC. Translated, it gives CASSPEVNYGYTF.

Many counts were recorded for this clonotype. The chain recombines TRBV5-1 with TRBJ1-6; D ambiguous. Germline V gene data show CDR1 as SGHRS and CDR2 as YFSETQ. This CDR3 has 16 amino acids. Trimming left V 1 base short and J 9 bases short, with 17 bases between. The DNA of the CDR3 is TGCGCCAGCAGCTTGTCGGGCCCTGGTACGGGTTCACCCCTCCACTTT. Its protein product is CASSLSGPGTGSPLHF.

At least ten counts were recorded for this clonotype. The chain recombines TRBV3-1 with TRBJ1-1, with 7 nucleotides matching TRBD1. With V trimmed by 3 bases and J by 11 bases, 12 bases remained unmatched. CDR1 and CDR2 from the germline V gene are LGHDT and YNNKEL (reference sequence). CDR3 length: 14 residues. The CDR3 DNA follows: TGTGCCAGCAGCCAGTATTCTACAGGGGAGCAGGCTTTCTTT. Translating gives CASSQYSTGEQAFF.

The sample holds many counts of this clonotype. This sequence joins TRBV24-1 and TRBJ2-5, with D possibly TRBD1 on 6 matching bases. Trimming took 4 bases from V and 7 from J, leaving 15 bases between them. Germline V gene sequence: CDR1 KGHDR, CDR2 SFDVKD. There are 14 residues in the CDR3. The CDR3 is CATSERDNARTQYF. The CDR3 coding sequence is TGTGCCACCAGTGAACGGGACAACGCCAGGACCCAGTACTTC.

This clonotype was recorded at least ten times. The V gene is TRBV4-2, the J gene TRBJ2-1; 10 nucleotides line up with TRBD2. V lost 0 bases and J lost 6; bases outside the gene matches: 8. The germline gives CDR1 LGHNA, CDR2 YNFKEQ. This CDR3 region has 17 residues. As DNA, the CDR3 is TGTGCCAGCAGCCAAGATCACGGGTCTAGCGGGAGCAATGAGCAGTTCTTC. Residues: CASSQDHGSSGSNEQFF.

This clonotype has at least ten counts. The chain recombines TRBV6-5 with TRBJ2-5; TRBD2 agrees at 13 bases. Germline V lookup: CDR1 MNHEY, CDR2 SVGAGI. The CDR3 has 16 residues. V dropped 0 bases and J dropped 7; count of bases not matched to a gene: 5. CDR3 amino acids: CASSYSTSGRFGTQYF. For the CDR3, the DNA is TGTGCCAGCAGTTACTCGACTAGCGGGAGGTTTGGGACCCAGTACTTC.

The sample holds many counts of this clonotype. The chain has TRBV24-1 and TRBJ2-1; 7 bases fit TRBD1. Trimming took 7 bases from V and 7 from J; bases not matched to a gene: 6. The CDR3 extends over 13 amino acids. CDR1 KGHDR and CDR2 SFDVKD come from the germline V gene. The CDR3 coding sequence is TGTGCCACCAGGAGGGACAGCGCGAATGAGCAGTTCTTC. It codes for CATRRDSANEQFF.

This clonotype appeared many times. The rearrangement uses TRBV6-5 and TRBJ1-1; tentatively, D is TRBD1 (5 bases). The CDR3 has 16 residues. V lost 2 bases, J lost 4 bases, and 17 bases lay in between. Germline CDR1 reads MNHEY; CDR2 reads SVGAGI. DNA for the CDR3: TGTGCCAGCAGTTACCCAGGAGACCAGGGCTCCACTGAAGCTTTCTTT. It encodes CASSYPGDQGSTEAFF.

The table lists this clonotype with many counts. V and J are TRBV5-6 and TRBJ2-5, with no clear D. Trimming cost V 3 bases and J 9 bases, with 18 bases left between them. From germline, CDR1 is SGHDT and CDR2 YYEEEE. This CDR3 contains 14 residues. CDR3 coding DNA: TGTGCCAGCAGCTCCGGAATGTCTGGTTTGTCCCAGTACTTC. Translation: CASSSGMSGLSQYF.

The sample holds many counts of this clonotype. The CDR3 nucleotides read TGTGCCATCTCGGTCCAGGACAGGGTAAGGGGTGATGGCTACACCTTC. This translates into CAISVQDRVRGDGYTF. The V and J genes are TRBV10-3 and TRBJ1-2; 8 nucleotides align to TRBD1. The V segment lost 8 bases and the J segment 6 bases; nucleotides outside the gene matches: 17. Germline CDR1 reads ENHRY; CDR2 reads SYGVKD. This CDR3 has 16 amino acids.

This clonotype was counted at least ten times. The V call is TRBV5-1, the J call TRBJ2-7; no clear D. Germline assignment: CDR1 SGHRS and CDR2 YFSETQ. Trimming took off 0 bases at V and 5 bases at J, with 12 bases between the two ends. The CDR3 extends over 14 amino acids. CDR3 sequence (DNA): TGCGCCAGCAGCTTGGGCCCGTTGCGCGACGAGCAGTACTTC. Its protein is CASSLGPLRDEQYF.

There are many counts of this clonotype. The chain has TRBV3-1 and TRBJ1-3; D remains ambiguous. The CDR3 covers 14 residues. Germline V CDR1 and CDR2: LGHDT, YNNKEL (reference sequence). Trimming shortened V by 4 bases and J by 0 bases, and 7 bases separated the two germline ends. The CDR3 DNA is TGTGCCAGCAGCCTACAGAGCTCTGGAAACACCATATATTTT. Translated, it gives CASSLQSSGNTIYF.

This clonotype has ten or more counts. J is TRBJ2-1 and V is TRBV3-1; maybe TRBD2 (6 bases). The CDR3 is 16 amino acids. V gave up 1 base and J gave up 3 bases, with 13 bases separating them. Germline V CDR1 and CDR2: LGHDT, YNNKEL (reference sequence). In DNA, the CDR3 is TGTGCCAGCAGCCAAGGCTCGTTGGGGGGCTACAATGAGCAGTTCTTC. It codes for CASSQGSLGGYNEQFF.

This clonotype was counted ten times or more. The chain employs TRBV4-3 and TRBJ2-3; D call uncertain. The CDR3 length is 18 residues. Deletions cut 1 base from V and 1 base from J, with 18 bases between. CDR1 and CDR2 (germline): LGHNA, YSLEER. Here the CDR3 DNA reads TGCGCCAGCAGCCAAGGTGGCCAGGCCGGGCGAGGCACAGATACGCAGTATTTT. It encodes CASSQGGQAGRGTDTQYF.

The table lists this clonotype with many counts. V and J are TRBV5-1 and TRBJ2-3, with D maybe TRBD1 (5 bases). This CDR3 contains 13 residues. Trimming shortened V by 4 bases and J by 2 bases, and 8 bases separated the two germline ends. Germline loops: CDR1 SGHRS, CDR2 YFSETQ. In DNA form, the CDR3 reads TGCGCCAGCAGCGCAGGGTTCACAGATACGCAGTATTTT. This gives the protein CASSAGFTDTQYF.

This clonotype occurred many times. V gene TRBV24-1 combines with J gene TRBJ2-1; possible D gene TRBD1, 5 bases. Germline loops: CDR1 KGHDR, CDR2 SFDVKD. V was cut by 5 bases and J by 12 bases, with 13 bases left in between. The CDR3 extends over 12 amino acids. The CDR3 spells CATSAPGQLQFF. Written as DNA, the CDR3 is TGTGCCACCAGTGCCCCAGGGCAATTGCAGTTCTTC.

This chain connects TRBV9 to TRBJ2-1; D gene uncertain. Trimming took off 6 bases at V and 8 bases at J, with 9 bases between the two ends. Germline V lookup: CDR1 SGDLS, CDR2 YYNGEE. The CDR3 is 11 amino acids. CDR3 bases: TGTGCCAGCAACCGAGCCCATGAGCAGTTCTTC. Protein sequence: CASNRAHEQFF.

This clonotype occurred many times. V gene TRBV15 combines with J gene TRBJ1-3, with D uncertain. The germline V gene encodes CDR1 LNHNV and CDR2 YYDKDF (reference sequence). Between the trimmed V and J ends, which lost 0 bases and 0 bases, there was a span of 15 bases. This CDR3 is built from 18 residues. The CDR3 region has the DNA TGTGCCACCAGCAGAGAGATAATAGGCACCATCTCTGGAAACACCATATATTTT. Translating gives CATSREIIGTISGNTIYF.

This clonotype was seen at least ten times. Given a much more abundant clone one base away, this may be a read error. The V call is TRBV5-1, the J call TRBJ2-7; the D is unclear. Germline V CDR1 and CDR2: SGHRS, YFSETQ. The CDR3 runs to 14 residues. Trimming removed 7 bases from V and 1 base from J, with 15 bases in between. The CDR3 bases are TGCGCCAGCGGCGAACAGCCTACGTCCTACGAGCAGTACGTC. Protein: CASGEQPTSYEQYV.

This clonotype was recorded many times. The chain has TRBV12-3 or TRBV12-4 and TRBJ2-2, with 8 bases matching TRBD1. V was pared by 3 bases and J by 2 bases, with 5 bases of the junction left unmatched. This CDR3 is built from 16 residues. CDR3 DNA sequence: TGTGCCAGCAGTTTTGGGGACAGGCCAAACACCGGGGAGCTGTTTTTT. Residues: CASSFGDRPNTGELFF.

This clonotype was detected ten times or more. V and J are TRBV6-1 and TRBJ2-7, with D maybe TRBD2 (5 bases). Germline V lookup: CDR1 MNHNS, CDR2 SASEGT. Trimming pared 8 bases from V and 5 bases from J, leaving 16 bases between. This CDR3 contains 13 residues. For the CDR3, the DNA is TGTGCCAGCGGGGAGCATGGGTTCAACGAGCAGTACGTC. It encodes CASGEHGFNEQYV.

In this sample, this clonotype turned up many times. This chain uses TRBV4-2 with TRBJ2-4; D is perhaps TRBD1 (5 bases). Trimming pared 0 bases from V and 1 base from J, leaving 7 bases between. Germline CDR1 is LGHNA and CDR2 is YNFKEQ. The CDR3 totals 15 residues. The CDR3 spells CASSQDPGAKNIQYF. In nucleotides, the CDR3 is TGTGCCAGCAGCCAAGATCCAGGGGCCAAAAACATTCAGTACTTC.